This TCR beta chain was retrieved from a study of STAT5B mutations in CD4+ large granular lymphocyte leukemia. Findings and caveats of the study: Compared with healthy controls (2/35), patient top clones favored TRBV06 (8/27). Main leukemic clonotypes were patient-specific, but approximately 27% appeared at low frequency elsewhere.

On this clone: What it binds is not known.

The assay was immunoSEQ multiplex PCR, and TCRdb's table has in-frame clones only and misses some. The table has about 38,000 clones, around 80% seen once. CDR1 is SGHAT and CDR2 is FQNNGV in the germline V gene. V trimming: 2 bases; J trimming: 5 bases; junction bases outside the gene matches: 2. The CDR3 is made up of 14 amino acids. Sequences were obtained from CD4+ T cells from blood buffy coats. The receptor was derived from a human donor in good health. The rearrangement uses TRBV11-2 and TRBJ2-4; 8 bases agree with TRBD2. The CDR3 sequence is CASSLTGGENIQYF. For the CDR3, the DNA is TGTGCCAGCAGCTTAACGGGGGGGGAAAACATTCAGTACTTC.